This is a list of T cell receptor beta chains from one sample in a study of T cell responses to AZD1222 COVID-19 vaccine. Assay used: immunoSEQ multiplex PCR; TCRdb lists only in-frame clones, some missing. The repertoire holds around 80,000 clones, around 85% seen once, with 8.5% to 12% in the top ten. The material sequenced was peripheral blood, taken 28 days after the second AZD1222 dose. All receptors derive from an adult who received the AZD1222 COVID-19 vaccine. The conserved cysteine and the conserved F or W are not part of the CDR3 here. Fields, in order: D gene, J gene, V gene, CDR3 protein. A D gene is named only where the DNA matches it firmly.

>-|TRBJ2-3|TRBV6-5
ASSLSGAPDTQY
>TRBD1|TRBJ1-2|TRBV28
ASSTETGGVYGYT
>TRBD2|TRBJ2-7|TRBV3-1/TRBV3-2
ASSPGTSGGFSYEQY
>TRBD1|TRBJ1-1|TRBV4-2
ASSHSGGTEAF
>TRBD1|TRBJ2-7|TRBV27
ASSHRTGRYEQY
>TRBD1|TRBJ1-5|TRBV19
ASSIMTGEDQPQH
>-|TRBJ2-1|TRBV7-2
ASSFSLYNEQF
>TRBD2|TRBJ2-5|TRBV4-2
ASSQSGGDQETQY
>-|TRBJ1-1|TRBV28
ASGQHWQGGDTEAF
>TRBD1|TRBJ2-7|TRBV27
ASSLSRTGFSYEQY
>-|TRBJ2-3|TRBV4-1
ASSEGVAGSGTDTQY
>-|TRBJ1-4|TRBV7-9
ASSLDGGGNEKLF
>-|TRBJ2-3|TRBV13
ASSLRLVIDTQY
>-|TRBJ2-7|TRBV4-2
ASSQVGQEYDEQY
>-|TRBJ1-4|TRBV2
ASSVPVNEKLF
>TRBD1|TRBJ2-3|TRBV7-8
ASSLRGRDRSRDTQY
>TRBD1|TRBJ1-3|TRBV28
ASSHSESKTGGSGNTIY
>-|TRBJ1-5|TRBV21-1
ASSKYRWSFGIQPQH
>-|TRBJ2-7|TRBV21-1
AMPNPGGDDYEQY
>-|TRBJ1-1|TRBV6-5
ASSYPRATEAF
>-|TRBJ1-1|TRBV19
ASSFAGTEAF
>-|TRBJ1-5|TRBV6-5
ASRRDSNQPQH
>-|TRBJ2-7|TRBV20-1
SAKSLYEQY
>TRBD1|TRBJ1-2|TRBV28
ASTTQGAPTYT
>-|TRBJ2-4|TRBV4-1
ASSQFVGGQSKNIQY
>TRBD2|TRBJ2-7|TRBV10-3
ATGSILGLAGGSPYEQY
>-|TRBJ2-3|TRBV11-3
ASSRGVGTGADTQY
>-|TRBJ2-7|TRBV11-2
ASSHVYEQY
>-|TRBJ2-4|TRBV28
ASRRDFGIQY
>-|TRBJ2-1|TRBV7-9
ATPVDEFYNEQF
>-|TRBJ1-4|TRBV2
ASSVLSLATNEKLF
>-|TRBJ2-7|TRBV2
ASTRGAGPYEQY
>-|TRBJ2-7|TRBV3-1/TRBV3-2
ASSQDLRLYEQY
>-|TRBJ2-6|TRBV2
ASTYHGSRSGANVLT
>TRBD1|TRBJ2-3|TRBV18
ASSPGDRGADTQY
>-|TRBJ2-4|TRBV29-1
SVRKDGSKNIQY
>-|TRBJ1-6|TRBV6-5
ASSHISPLH
>TRBD1|TRBJ1-2|TRBV7-8
ASSSSGGRYGYT
>-|TRBJ1-3|TRBV2
ASSEGVGLGNTIY
>TRBD2|TRBJ2-1|TRBV9
ASSPFGAGTDNEQF
>TRBD1|TRBJ1-5|TRBV4-2
ASSPGTESNQPQH
>-|TRBJ1-1|TRBV28
ASRITPTGSTEAF
>-|TRBJ1-5|TRBV20-1
SASEGGNSNQPQH
>-|TRBJ2-3|TRBV5-1
ASSFSGIWSDTQY
>-|TRBJ1-4|TRBV6-1
ASSELGTNEKLF
>-|TRBJ1-5|TRBV6-1
ASSEDGQVTQPQH
>-|TRBJ2-1|TRBV11-3
ASSLDGGYNEQF
>-|TRBJ2-4|TRBV4-2
ASSQDTGLAKNIQY
>TRBD1|TRBJ2-5|TRBV5-5
ASSLAQTGEQETQY